The 20 T cell receptor beta chains below all came from one sample that was sequenced in a study of regulatory T cells in long-lasting Graves disease. Time point of the sample: newly diagnosed GD, antithyroid drugs for less than 3 months. RNA from PBMCs was the source of the TCR library. Construction of the TCR beta libraries employed iRepertoire HTBI primers in conjunction with Arm-PCR of CDR3 regions. TCRdb redid the calling of the multiplex PCR reads with MiXCR, one entry per CDR3 protein. This sample has 240,000 or so distinct CDR3 sequences, with roughly 21% found just once. Sequenced material: peripheral blood mononuclear cells (PBMCs), taken at new diagnosis, from a patient treated with antithyroid drugs. These receptors came from a female donor with Graves disease.

This clonotype has a handful of counts. This may be a read error, as it is one base from a much larger clone. This sequence joins TRBV20-1 and TRBJ2-1; 8 bases align to TRBD1. The CDR3 is 14 residues long. CDR1 DFQATT and CDR2 SNEGSKA come from the germline V gene (reference sequence). The CDR3 coding sequence is TGCAGTGCTCGTTCAGGACAGGGAAAGAATGGGCAGTTCTTC. Translation gives CSARSGQGKNGQFF.

This clonotype was found many times. The chain recombines TRBV7-3 with TRBJ2-7; TRBD2 might be the D (6 bases). CDR3 length: 15 residues. The germline V gene has CDR1 SGHTA and CDR2 FQGTGA. In DNA form, the CDR3 reads TGTGCAGCAGCAAAAGGAGGGATTTGGGAACACGAGCAGTACTTC. It specifies CAAAKGGIWEHEQYF.

The CDR3 spells CATSDLRPSGGGYGEQFF. CDR3 nucleotides: TGTGCCACCAGTGATTTGCGACCTAGCGGGGGGGGCTATGGTGAGCAGTTCTTC. This chain uses TRBV24-1 with TRBJ2-1, with 12 bases identical to TRBD2. This CDR3 contains 18 residues. Germline assignment: CDR1 KGHDR and CDR2 SFDVKD. Unmatched junction bases numbered 11, after V lost 0 bases and J lost 9 bases.

In its sample, this clonotype was seen many times. The chain carries TRBV18 and TRBJ2-1, with TRBD2 matching 7 bases. Losses at the gene ends were 0 bases for V and 4 bases for J; bases not matched to a gene: 9. CDR3 length: 17 amino acids. CDR1 is KGHSH, CDR2 LQKENI, per germline. The CDR3 region is CASSPPTGTTVYNEQFF. CDR3 sequence (DNA): TGTGCCAGCTCACCACCGACGGGGACTACGGTATACAATGAGCAGTTCTTC.

This clonotype was recorded once. V gene TRBV12-3 or TRBV12-4 combines with J gene TRBJ2-1, with TRBD2 identical over 8 bases. The length of the CDR3 is 15 residues. Trimming at V came to 5 bases and at J to 7 bases, leaving 10 bases not matched to a gene. CDR3 in amino acids: CASSGAGTSLNEQFF. The DNA of the CDR3 is TGTGCCAGCAGTGGGGCCGGGACTAGTTTAAATGAGCAGTTCTTC.

With respect to this clonotype: A far larger clone is only one base removed, so a read error is likely. The genes are TRBV2 and TRBJ2-4; 8 bases match TRBD1. The end of the DNA aligns better with TRBJ2-5, so the J call may be wrong. CDR1 and CDR2 (germline): SNHLY, FYNNEI. This CDR3 region has 15 residues. The CDR3 loop reads CASRYDRGGGETQYF. The DNA for the CDR3 is TGTGCCAGCAGATACGACAGGGGCGGCGGGGAGACCCAGTACTTC.

This clonotype was recorded many times. The V call is TRBV5-6, the J call TRBJ2-5, with a possible D match to TRBD2 (5 bases). CDR1 SGHDT and CDR2 YYEEEE come from the germline V gene. V was clipped by 4 bases and J by 2 bases, with 12 bases between them. The CDR3 spans 14 residues. CDR3 sequence (DNA): TGTGCCAGCAGCACCCGGGAAGGGCAAGAGACCCAGTACTTC. Protein sequence: CASSTREGQETQYF.

This clonotype has at least ten counts. This chain uses TRBV18 with TRBJ1-5; no clear D gene. V was pared by 8 bases and J by 7 bases, with 15 bases between. CDR3 length: 13 residues. CDR1 and CDR2 from the germline V gene are KGHSH and LQKENI. CDR3 region: CASQAVIDQPQHF. CDR3 nucleotide sequence: TGTGCCAGCCAGGCAGTAATCGACCAGCCCCAGCATTTT.

This clonotype was picked up many times. The chain couples TRBV20-1 to TRBJ1-1, with 8 bases that match TRBD1. Germline CDR1 and CDR2: DFQATT and SNEGSKA (reference sequence). The CDR3 totals 13 residues. With 4 bases clipped from V and 1 base from J, the junction kept 2 bases outside the gene matches. CDR3 sequence: CSATGTGNTEAFF. As DNA, the CDR3 is TGCAGTGCTACCGGGACAGGGAACACTGAAGCTTTCTTT.

This clonotype came up many times. The chain is built from TRBV9 and TRBJ2-7, with 13 bases that match TRBD2. There are 16 residues in the CDR3. The germline V gene has CDR1 SGDLS and CDR2 YYNGEE. The junction had 10 bases not matched to a gene; V was cut back by 4 bases and J by 6 bases. The CDR3 DNA reads TGTGCCAGCAGCTCTGCACTAGCGGGAGGGCCTGTCGAGCAGTACTTC. Translating it yields CASSSALAGGPVEQYF.

This clonotype was picked up many times. The gene calls are TRBV6-2 or TRBV6-3 and TRBJ1-6, with D possibly being TRBD1 (6 bases). This CDR3 is built from 14 residues. Per germline, CDR1 MNHEY and CDR2 SVGEGT. V lost 6 bases, J lost 7 bases, and 13 bases lay in between. The chain's CDR3 is CASRPTGRNSPLHF. The CDR3 nucleotides are TGTGCCAGCAGACCCACAGGGCGAAATTCACCCCTCCACTTT.

The V and J genes are TRBV19 and TRBJ2-3; D may be TRBD2 (6 bases). V lost 0 bases and J 3 bases, leaving 19 bases between the germline ends. The CDR3 consists of 18 residues. Germline V gives CDR1 LNHDA, CDR2 SQIVND (reference sequence). CDR3 sequence reads: CASSIDQGLAGRTDTQYF. DNA for the CDR3: TGTGCCAGTAGTATAGATCAGGGCCTGGCGGGACGGACAGATACGCAGTATTTT.

The chain is built from TRBV7-2 and TRBJ1-3, with no clear D. The V end was cut by 5 bases, the J end by 4 bases, with 12 bases between. This CDR3 is 14 amino acids long. Germline CDR1 and CDR2: SGHTA and FQGNSA. The chain's CDR3 is CASSPSVVGNTIYF. CDR3 DNA: TGTGCCAGCAGCCCGTCAGTGGTAGGAAACACCATATATTTT. Supplemented by reference TRBV7-2 and TRBJ1-3, the full variable domain reads GAGVSQSPSNKVTEKGKDVELRCDPISGHTALYWYRQSLGQGLEFLIYFQGNSAPDKSGLPSDRFSAERTGGSVSTLTIQRTQQEDSAVYLCASSPSVVGNTIYFGEGSWLTVV.

The rearrangement joins TRBV11-2 to TRBJ2-1; TRBD2 matches 10 bases. The germline V gene encodes CDR1 SGHAT and CDR2 FQNNGV. The trim removed 5 bases at V and 5 bases at J, leaving 6 bases unmatched. The CDR3 totals 15 residues. CDR3 region: CASSDGTSVHNEQFF. The CDR3 nucleotides read TGTGCCAGCAGCGATGGGACTAGCGTACACAATGAGCAGTTCTTC.

To note about this clonotype: A read error may explain this, as a much larger clone is one base away. CDR3 nucleotide sequence: TGTGCCAGCAGTACCGAAAACCCTATCTATTCACCCCTCCACTTT. Amino acids: CASSTENPIYSPLHF. The J gene is TRBJ1-6, the V gene TRBV5-5; D is unresolved. The ends were cut back, 5 bases at V and 8 bases at J, with 17 bases in the middle. From germline, CDR1 is SGHKS and CDR2 YYEKEE (reference sequence). The CDR3 is made up of 15 amino acids.

This clonotype was detected many times. V and J are TRBV7-9 and TRBJ2-7; TRBD2 aligns across 9 bases. CDR3 size: 14 residues. V lost 6 bases, J lost 3 bases, and 6 bases stayed unmatched. In germline, CDR1 is SEHNR, CDR2 FQNEAQ (reference sequence). In nucleotides, the CDR3 is TGTGCCAGCAGGGTTAGCGGGAGTAGCTACGAGCAGTACTTC. Translation gives CASRVSGSSYEQYF.

This clonotype was detected a few times. The chain employs TRBV4-1 and TRBJ1-5; D gene uncertain. Deletions cut 3 bases from V and 3 bases from J, with 6 bases between. CDR1 MGHRA and CDR2 YSYEKL come from the germline V gene. This CDR3 region has 13 residues. The CDR3 DNA reads TGCGCCAGCAGCCACTCTAACAATCAGCCCCAGCATTTT. This sequence encodes CASSHSNNQPQHF.

V and J are TRBV6-1 and TRBJ1-3; D gene uncertain. The CDR3 is made up of 13 amino acids. Germline V gene sequence: CDR1 MNHNS, CDR2 SASEGT. V lost 6 bases and J lost 0, with 6 bases in between. CDR3 sequence reads: CASRWGSGNTIYF. In DNA form, the CDR3 reads TGTGCCAGCAGATGGGGCTCTGGAAACACCATATATTTT.

This clonotype was seen a few times. This chain connects TRBV12-3 or TRBV12-4 to TRBJ2-3, with 14 bases lining up with TRBD2. Trimming removed 5 bases from V and 5 bases from J; junction bases left unmatched: 9. This CDR3 is built from 17 residues. CDR3 DNA: TGTGCCAGCAGTCCACCGGGACTAGCGGGAGTGGTAGATACGCAGTATTTT. Protein: CASSPPGLAGVVDTQYF.

Comment on this clonotype: Germline and junction disagree at one end, which may indicate a read error. V gene TRBV10-1 combines with J gene TRBJ2-3; no clear D. The CDR3 has 13 residues. Germline V gives CDR1 WNHNN, CDR2 SYGVQD (reference sequence). The CDR3 region has the DNA TGCGCCAGCAGCGCCACATCCACAGATGCGCAGTATTTT. It encodes CASSATSTDAQYF.